The rows below give T cell receptor beta chains drawn from one sample of a study of blood T cell repertoires in COVID-19. The repertoire was sequenced with immunoSEQ multiplex PCR; TCRdb's copy has only in-frame clones and lacks some. The table lists about 410,000 clones, approximately 91% of them singletons. The sequenced material came from peripheral blood. The receptors stem from a woman between 40 and 50 years old with COVID-19, enrolled during active disease. CDR3s include the opening cysteine and the closing phenylalanine or tryptophan. A D gene is named only where the DNA matches it firmly. A row's size may be missing; if present it is once, few, many or a size class.

TRBV9	.	TRBJ1-6	few	CASAPGLTNSPLHF	TGTGCCAGCGCCCCAGGGCTGACGAATTCACCCCTCCACTTT
TRBV7-9	TRBD2	TRBJ2-5	.	CASSFTSGTSGKETQYF	TGTGCCAGCAGCTTTACATCCGGGACTAGCGGTAAAGAGACCCAGTACTTC
TRBV7-9	.	TRBJ2-7	.	CASSPRVGEDSYEQYF	TGTGCCAGCAGCCCGCGGGTTGGGGAGGACTCCTACGAGCAGTACTTC
TRBV7-8	.	TRBJ1-1	once	CASSETGTAEAFF	TGTGCCAGCAGCGAGACAGGCACCGCTGAAGCTTTCTTT
TRBV6-5	.	TRBJ1-1	once	CASSYSIGTEAFF	TGTGCCAGCAGTTACAGTATCGGGACAGAAGCTTTCTTT
TRBV3-1/TRBV3-2	.	TRBJ2-7	.	CASSHSRGLEYQQYF	TGTGCCAGCAGCCACTCCCGAGGCTTGGAGTACCAGCAGTACTTC
TRBV5-6	TRBD2	TRBJ2-5	.	CASMTSGRLETQYF	TGTGCCAGCATGACTAGCGGGAGGCTGGAGACCCAGTACTTC
TRBV5-1	.	TRBJ2-3	.	CASSGGTATSTDTQYF	TGCGCCAGCAGCGGGGGGACAGCCACTAGCACAGATACGCAGTATTTT
TRBV2	.	TRBJ1-6	.	CASSEARVNSPLHF	TGTGCCAGCAGTGAAGCCAGGGTCAATTCACCCCTCCACTTT
TRBV28	.	TRBJ1-2	.	CASSLSGFYGYTF	TGTGCCAGCAGTTTATCAGGGTTCTATGGCTACACCTTC
TRBV27	TRBD2	TRBJ2-1	.	CASSLGLAGVSKSYNEQFF	TGTGCCAGCAGTCTCGGACTAGCGGGAGTTTCTAAGTCCTACAATGAGCAGTTCTTC
TRBV9	TRBD1	TRBJ2-2	.	CASSVVGTGARELFF	TGTGCCAGCAGCGTAGTCGGTACAGGGGCCCGGGAGCTGTTTTTT
TRBV7-2	TRBD2	TRBJ2-5	.	CASSLRGGNSRETQYF	TGTGCCAGCAGCCTACGCGGGGGGAACTCTAGGGAGACCCAGTACTTC
TRBV6-5	.	TRBJ1-2	once	CASSYTSGYGYTF	TGTGCCAGCAGTTATACGTCGGGGTATGGCTACACCTTC
TRBV10-3	.	TRBJ1-3	.	CAIRRGGNTIYF	TGTGCCATCAGGAGGGGGGGAAACACCATATATTTT
TRBV5-1	.	TRBJ2-3	.	CASKFESTDTQYF	TGCGCCAGCAAGTTTGAGTCCACAGATACGCAGTATTTT
TRBV5-6	.	TRBJ1-5	.	CASGLLRGNQPQHF	TGTGCCAGCGGTCTCCTGAGAGGCAATCAGCCCCAGCATTTT
TRBV29-1	TRBD1	TRBJ1-2	.	CSVEDHVQGAYGYTF	TGCAGCGTTGAAGATCATGTACAGGGGGCATATGGCTACACCTTC
TRBV2	TRBD2	TRBJ2-4	few	CASRRGTSRAKNIQYF	TGTGCCAGCAGGCGGGGGACTAGCAGGGCCAAAAACATTCAGTACTTC
TRBV7-9	.	TRBJ1-4	.	CASSELRGSTNEKLFF	TGTGCCAGCAGCGAACTCAGGGGTTCAACTAATGAAAAACTGTTTTTT
TRBV7-9	.	TRBJ1-4	.	CASSPRTANEKLFF	TGTGCCAGCAGCCCAAGGACAGCTAATGAAAAACTGTTTTTT
TRBV5-6	.	TRBJ2-3	.	CASSLRTATQYF	TGTGCCAGCAGCTTGAGAACTGCTACGCAGTATTTT
TRBV6-2/TRBV6-3	TRBD1	TRBJ2-7	.	CASSYSSDRYEQYF	TGTGCCAGCAGTTACTCCTCGGACAGGTACGAGCAGTACTTC
TRBV19	TRBD2	TRBJ2-3	.	CASRNLAGGWTDTQYF	TGTGCCAGTAGGAATTTAGCGGGGGGATGGACAGATACGCAGTATTTT
TRBV7-2	.	TRBJ2-5	.	CASSLVPPGLRETQYF	TGTGCCAGCAGCTTAGTCCCACCGGGACTCCGAGAGACCCAGTACTTC
TRBV28	.	TRBJ1-2	.	CASSLVAEEGYGYTF	TGTGCCAGCAGTTTAGTCGCCGAGGAGGGCTATGGCTACACCTTC
TRBV27	TRBD2	TRBJ2-7	.	CASSRSGPADEQYF	TGTGCCAGCAGCCGTAGCGGGCCCGCCGACGAGCAGTACTTC
TRBV30	.	TRBJ2-3	.	CAWTLTSSTDTQYF	TGTGCCTGGACCCTAACTTCTTCTACAGATACGCAGTATTTT
TRBV27	.	TRBJ1-5	.	CASSMSRELGALSNQPQHF	TGTGCCAGCAGTATGTCCCGGGAACTCGGAGCGTTGAGCAATCAGCCCCAGCATTTT
TRBV7-3	.	TRBJ1-1	.	CASSLIRGAKEAFF	TGTGCCAGCAGCTTAATACGGGGGGCTAAGGAAGCTTTCTTT
TRBV9	TRBD1	TRBJ1-2	.	CASSIGTAGYTF	TGTGCCAGCAGCATAGGGACAGCCGGCTACACCTTC
TRBV2	TRBD1	TRBJ1-4	.	CASWGQGAITNEKLFF	TGTGCCAGCTGGGGACAGGGGGCTATAACTAATGAAAAACTGTTTTTT
TRBV6-1	.	TRBJ1-4	.	CASSDLSDISGKLFF	TGTGCCAGCAGTGATCTGTCCGATATTTCCGGAAAACTGTTTTTT
TRBV6-5	.	TRBJ1-5	.	CASALRGNQPQHF	TGTGCCAGCGCCCTAAGAGGCAATCAGCCCCAGCATTTT
TRBV9	.	TRBJ2-7	.	CASSGRDKHYEQYF	TGTGCCAGCAGCGGACGGGACAAGCACTACGAGCAGTACTTC
TRBV24-1	TRBD1	TRBJ2-1	once	CATSEDRANEQFF	TGTGCCACCAGTGAGGACAGGGCGAATGAGCAGTTCTTC
TRBV7-3	.	TRBJ1-1	.	CASSPGQNTEAFF	TGTGCCAGCAGCCCGGGTCAGAACACTGAAGCTTTCTTT
TRBV2	TRBD2	TRBJ2-7	.	CASSERRLALTYEQYF	TGTGCCAGCAGTGAACGTCGACTAGCTCTCACCTACGAGCAGTACTTC
TRBV28	.	TRBJ2-3	.	CASSLPLVSTDTQYF	TGTGCCAGCAGTTTACCCCTCGTTAGCACAGATACGCAGTATTTT
TRBV30	.	TRBJ1-5	few	CASQTSTDSQPQHF	TGTGCCAGCCAAACTTCGACCGACTCTCAGCCCCAGCATTTT
TRBV11-2	.	TRBJ1-6	.	CASSLVPYNSPLHF	TGTGCCAGCAGCTTAGTCCCGTATAATTCACCCCTCCACTTT
TRBV19	TRBD2	TRBJ2-1	.	CASSIRRTSGHNEQFF	TGTGCCAGTAGTATACGCCGGACTAGCGGACACAATGAGCAGTTCTTC
TRBV19	TRBD2	TRBJ2-7	.	CASSIISGGSYEQYF	TGTGCCAGTAGTATTATTAGCGGGGGATCCTACGAGCAGTACTTC
TRBV28	TRBD2	TRBJ2-3	.	CASSLSRLAGGLGTDTQYF	TGTGCCAGCAGTTTATCAAGACTAGCGGGGGGGCTGGGCACAGATACGCAGTATTTT
TRBV5-6	TRBD1	TRBJ2-7	.	CASSGTGPYEQYF	TGTGCCAGCAGCGGGACAGGACCCTACGAGCAGTACTTC
TRBV27	TRBD1	TRBJ1-1	.	CASSSLRGTANTEAFF	TGTGCCAGCAGTTCCCTCCGCGGGACAGCGAACACTGAAGCTTTCTTT
TRBV27	.	TRBJ2-1	.	CASSLKGVKYNEQFF	TGTGCCAGCAGTTTGAAGGGAGTGAAATACAATGAGCAGTTCTTC
TRBV9	.	TRBJ1-4	.	CASSVGARVYGEKLFF	TGTGCCAGCAGCGTAGGGGCCAGGGTATACGGTGAAAAACTGTTTTTT
TRBV28	.	TRBJ2-3	once	CASSFFRVRDTQYF	TGTGCCAGCAGTTTTTTCAGGGTCAGAGATACGCAGTATTTT
TRBV5-1	TRBD1	TRBJ1-3	.	CASSLGQGSSGNTIYF	TGCGCCAGCAGCTTGGGACAGGGAAGCTCTGGAAACACCATATATTTT
TRBV3-1/TRBV3-2	.	TRBJ1-5	.	CASSHAGEPQHF	TGTGCCAGCAGCCATGCTGGAGAGCCCCAGCATTTT